The clone carrying this T cell receptor (beta chain) was seen more than once but under ten times. Antigen specificity is unknown. One entry per CDR3 protein results from TCRdb running MiXCR on the reads. The repertoire holds 450,000 to 600,000 distinct CDR3 sequences, with 33% as singletons. Trimming took 5 bases from V and 1 from J, leaving 14 bases between them. This CDR3 contains 15 residues. The sample belongs to a study of T cell repertoires in cytomegalovirus infection. Findings of the study overall: Ex vivo responses were dominated by HLA-C-restricted CMV-specific TCR beta clonotypes.

Material: cultured PBMCs, obtained from culture after CMV antigen stimulation. The chain joins TRBV12-3 or TRBV12-4 to TRBJ2-5; D perhaps matches TRBD2 (6 bases). The sequence came from a human donor in good health (CMV status not recorded). Some clones in this sample may be carry-over from other donors' samples. CDR3 amino acids: CASSDLSSAQETQYF. CDR3 DNA: TGTGCCAGCAGTGATCTCTCTAGCGCCCAAGAGACCCAGTACTTC.